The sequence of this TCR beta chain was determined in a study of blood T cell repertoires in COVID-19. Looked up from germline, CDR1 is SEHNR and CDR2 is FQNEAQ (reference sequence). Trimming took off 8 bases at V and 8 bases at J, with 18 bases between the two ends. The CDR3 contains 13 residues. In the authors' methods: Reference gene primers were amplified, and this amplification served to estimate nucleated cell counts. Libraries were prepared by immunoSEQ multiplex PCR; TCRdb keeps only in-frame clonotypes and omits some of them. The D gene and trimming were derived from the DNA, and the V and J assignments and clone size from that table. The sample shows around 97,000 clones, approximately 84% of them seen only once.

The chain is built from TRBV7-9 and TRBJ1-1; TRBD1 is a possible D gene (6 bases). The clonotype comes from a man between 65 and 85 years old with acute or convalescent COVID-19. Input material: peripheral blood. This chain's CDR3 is CASGVAGGTEAFF. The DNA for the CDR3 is TGTGCCAGCGGCGTAGCCGGGGGGACAGAAGCTTTCTTT.